The 6 T cell receptor beta chains below all came from one sample that was sequenced in a study of regulatory T cells in long-lasting Graves disease. Time point in this sample: persistent/refractory GD, antithyroid drugs over 5 years with positive TRAb. From PBMCs, RNA was extracted and then used to make the TCR library. Libraries of TCR beta came from iRepertoire HTBI primers plus Arm-PCR of CDR3 regions. MiXCR, run by TCRdb on the multiplex PCR reads, gives a single entry per CDR3 protein. Altogether a few hundred thousand distinct CDR3 sequences are present, about a quarter being singletons, with the ten largest covering 26%. The material sequenced was peripheral blood mononuclear cells (PBMCs), taken when the disease was refractory, from a patient treated with antithyroid drugs. The receptors shown here come from a female donor with Graves disease.

The V call is TRBV18, the J call TRBJ2-1; 7 nucleotides match TRBD2. The CDR3 consists of 14 residues. Trimming took 5 bases from V and 7 from J; bases not matched to a gene: 8. Germline V gene lookup returns CDR1 KGHSH and CDR2 LQKENI. The CDR3 region has the DNA TGTGCCAGCTCAAAGGTGGCGGGAGTAAATGAGCAGTTCTTC. It yields the protein CASSKVAGVNEQFF.

This clonotype came up once. A much larger clone differs from this one at a single base, so this may be a read error. This sequence joins TRBV29-1 and TRBJ2-7; the match to TRBD1 covers 8 bases. Germline lookup yields CDR1 SQVTM and CDR2 ANQGSEA. The CDR3 consists of 17 residues. In nucleotides, the CDR3 is TGCAGCGTTGACCTCGGGACAGGACTCGACTCCACCTACGAGCAGTGCTTC. Amino acids: CSVDLGTGLDSTYEQCF.

The chain is built from TRBV30 and TRBJ1-2; D not resolved. This CDR3 is 11 amino acids long. Germline V gene data show CDR1 as GTSNPN and CDR2 as SVGIG (reference sequence). V gave up 1 base and J gave up 10 bases, with 10 bases separating them. The CDR3 sequence is CAWSGPGLYTF. Written as DNA, the CDR3 is TGTGCCTGGAGTGGACCGGGCCTCTACACCTTC.

This clonotype was seen only a few times. This chain connects TRBV20-1 to TRBJ2-7, with TRBD1 matching 7 bases. The V gene's germline CDR1 is DFQATT and CDR2 SNEGSKA (reference sequence). There are 16 residues in the CDR3. With 1 base clipped from V and 4 bases from J, the junction kept 13 bases outside the gene matches. As DNA, the CDR3 is TGCAGTGCTAGAGTCCAGGGACAGCCCTTTTTTTACGAGCAGTACTTC. Protein sequence: CSARVQGQPFFYEQYF.

This clonotype was detected ten times or more. The J gene is TRBJ1-2, the V gene TRBV28; D ambiguous. The CDR3 extends over 14 amino acids. The germline V gene encodes CDR1 MDHEN and CDR2 SYDVKM. The V end was cut by 6 bases, the J end by 7 bases, with 18 bases between. This CDR3 is CASSPKYRRGGYTF. For the CDR3, the DNA is TGTGCCAGCAGCCCCAAATATAGGCGAGGTGGCTACACCTTC.

V usage is TRBV6-1 and J usage is TRBJ2-7; 13 positions agree with TRBD2. Germline V gene lookup returns CDR1 MNHNS and CDR2 SASEGT. V dropped 10 bases and J dropped 5; count of bases not matched to a gene: 14. This CDR3 has 16 amino acids. Written as DNA, the CDR3 is TGTGCCACCAGGACTAGCGGGAGTTTAAGGTTCAACGAGCAGTACTTC. As protein: CATRTSGSLRFNEQYF.